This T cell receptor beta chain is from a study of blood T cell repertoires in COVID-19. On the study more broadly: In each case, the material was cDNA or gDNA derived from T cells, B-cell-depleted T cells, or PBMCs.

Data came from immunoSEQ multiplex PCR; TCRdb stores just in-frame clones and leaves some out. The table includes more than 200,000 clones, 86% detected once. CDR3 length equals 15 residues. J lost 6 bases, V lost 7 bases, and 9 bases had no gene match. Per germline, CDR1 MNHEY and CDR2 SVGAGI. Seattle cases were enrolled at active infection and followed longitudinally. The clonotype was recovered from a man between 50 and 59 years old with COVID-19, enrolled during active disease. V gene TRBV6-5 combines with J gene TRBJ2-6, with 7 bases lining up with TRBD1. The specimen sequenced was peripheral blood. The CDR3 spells CASKSTGREANVLTF. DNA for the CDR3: TGTGCCAGCAAGTCGACAGGGCGTGAGGCCAACGTCCTGACTTTC.